The source of this T cell receptor (beta chain) is a study of T-cell reconstitution after alpha-beta-depleted transplantation in children. Using unique molecular identifiers, the investigators prepared the TCRbeta library. TCRdb passed the PCR reads through MiXCR, listing each CDR3 protein once. The profile shows a few hundred thousand distinct CDR3 sequences, around an eighth of them singletons. This CDR3 contains 15 residues. J was trimmed by 2 bases and V by 4 bases; bases with no gene match: 7. The germline CDR1 and CDR2 sequences are SEHNR and FQNEAQ (reference sequence). This clonotype was seen a few times.

The sequences come from PBMCs from the stem cell graft donor, collected from the stem cell graft. The receptor was isolated from a human donor who donated a stem cell graft to a child with combined immunodeficiency. This sequence joins TRBV7-9 and TRBJ2-7, with 8 nucleotides matching TRBD2. As DNA, the CDR3 is TGTGCCAGCAGCTCCTTTAGAGCGGGGGCCTACGAGCAGTACTTC. This codes for CASSSFRAGAYEQYF.